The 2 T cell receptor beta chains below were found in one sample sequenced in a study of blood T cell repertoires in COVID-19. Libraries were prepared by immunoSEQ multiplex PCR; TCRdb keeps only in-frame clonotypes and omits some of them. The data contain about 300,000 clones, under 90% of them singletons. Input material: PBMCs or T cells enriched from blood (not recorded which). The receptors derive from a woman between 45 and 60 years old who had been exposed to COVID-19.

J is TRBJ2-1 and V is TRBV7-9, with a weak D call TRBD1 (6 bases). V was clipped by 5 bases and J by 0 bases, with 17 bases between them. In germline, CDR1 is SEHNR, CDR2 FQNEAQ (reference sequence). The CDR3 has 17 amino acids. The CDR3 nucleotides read TGTGCCAGCAGCACGGGGAGACAGGAGAGCTCCTACAATGAGCAGTTCTTC. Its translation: CASSTGRQESSYNEQFF.

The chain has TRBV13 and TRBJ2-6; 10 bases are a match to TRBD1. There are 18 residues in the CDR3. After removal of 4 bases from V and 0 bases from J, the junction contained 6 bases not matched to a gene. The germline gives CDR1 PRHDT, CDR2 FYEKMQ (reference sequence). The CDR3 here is CASSSWTGGDSGANVLTF. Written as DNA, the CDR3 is TGTGCCAGCAGCTCATGGACAGGGGGGGACTCTGGGGCCAACGTCCTGACTTTC.